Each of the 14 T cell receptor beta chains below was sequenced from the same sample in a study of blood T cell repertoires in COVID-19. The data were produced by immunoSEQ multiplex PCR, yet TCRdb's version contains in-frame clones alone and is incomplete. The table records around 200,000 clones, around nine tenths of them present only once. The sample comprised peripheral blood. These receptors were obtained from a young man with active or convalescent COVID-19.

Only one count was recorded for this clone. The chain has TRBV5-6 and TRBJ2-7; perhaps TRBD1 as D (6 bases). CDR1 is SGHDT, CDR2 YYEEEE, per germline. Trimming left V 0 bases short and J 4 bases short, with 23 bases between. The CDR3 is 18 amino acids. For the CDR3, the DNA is TGTGCCAGCAGCTTGGAAGGGCCAGGGGCCACCGGGTGGTACGAGCAGTACTTC. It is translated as CASSLEGPGATGWYEQYF. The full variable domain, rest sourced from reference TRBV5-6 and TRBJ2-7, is DAGVTQSPTHLIKTRGQQVTLRCSPKSGHDTVSWYQQALGQGPQFIFQYYEEEERQRGNFPDRFSGHQFPNYSSELNVNALLLGDSALYLCASSLEGPGATGWYEQYFGPGTRLTVT.

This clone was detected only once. This CDR3 is CASSPYGNYGYTF. The DNA for the CDR3 is TGTGCCAGCTCACCATACGGTAACTATGGCTACACCTTC. The V and J genes are TRBV18 and TRBJ1-2; unclear D gene. Germline V CDR1 and CDR2: KGHSH, LQKENI. Trimming removed 2 bases from V and 1 base from J, with 5 bases in between. CDR3 length: 13 residues.

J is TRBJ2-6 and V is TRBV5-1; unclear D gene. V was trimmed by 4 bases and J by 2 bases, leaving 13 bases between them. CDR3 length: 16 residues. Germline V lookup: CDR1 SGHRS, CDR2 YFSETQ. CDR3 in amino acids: CASSHERGTGANVLTF. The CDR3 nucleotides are TGCGCCAGCAGCCATGAGAGAGGAACTGGGGCCAACGTCCTGACTTTC.

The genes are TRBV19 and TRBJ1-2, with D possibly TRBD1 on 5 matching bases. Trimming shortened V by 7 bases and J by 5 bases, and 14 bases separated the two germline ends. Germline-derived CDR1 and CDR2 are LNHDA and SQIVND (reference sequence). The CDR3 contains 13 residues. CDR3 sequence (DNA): TGTGCCAGTACCCAGACAGAGGATTATGGCTACACCTTC. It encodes CASTQTEDYGYTF.

CDR3 sequence (DNA): TGTGCCAGCAGCGCCGAAGCGGGGGTCGTCACAGATACGCAGTATTTT. Residues: CASSAEAGVVTDTQYF. J is TRBJ2-3 and V is TRBV9, with 8 bases fitting TRBD2. Trimming at V came to 3 bases and at J to 2 bases, leaving 8 bases not matched to a gene. The V gene's germline CDR1 is SGDLS and CDR2 YYNGEE. The CDR3 loop spans 16 amino acids.

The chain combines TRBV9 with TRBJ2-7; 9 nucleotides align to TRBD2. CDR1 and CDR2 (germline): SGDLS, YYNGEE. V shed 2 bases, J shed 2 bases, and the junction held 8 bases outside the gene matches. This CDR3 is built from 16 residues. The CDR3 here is CASSVGTSGLTYEQYF. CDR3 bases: TGTGCCAGCAGCGTCGGAACTAGCGGGTTAACCTACGAGCAGTACTTC.

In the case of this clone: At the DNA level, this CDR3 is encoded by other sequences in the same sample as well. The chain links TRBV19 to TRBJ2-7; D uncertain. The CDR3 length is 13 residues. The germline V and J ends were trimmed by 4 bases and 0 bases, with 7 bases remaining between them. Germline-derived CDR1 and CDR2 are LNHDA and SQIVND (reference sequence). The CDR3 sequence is CASSRDSSYEQYF. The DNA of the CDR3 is TGTGCCAGTAGTAGAGACTCCTCCTACGAGCAGTACTTC.

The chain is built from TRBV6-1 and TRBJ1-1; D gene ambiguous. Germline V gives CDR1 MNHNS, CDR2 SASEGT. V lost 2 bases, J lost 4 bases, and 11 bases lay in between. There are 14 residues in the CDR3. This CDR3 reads CASSERPEGTEAFF. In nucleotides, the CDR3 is TGTGCCAGCAGTGAAAGACCGGAGGGCACTGAAGCTTTCTTT.

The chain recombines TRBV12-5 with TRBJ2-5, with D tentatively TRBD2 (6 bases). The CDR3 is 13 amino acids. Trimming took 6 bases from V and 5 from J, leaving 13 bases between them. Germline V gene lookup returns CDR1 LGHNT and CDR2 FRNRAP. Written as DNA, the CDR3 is TGTGCTAGTGGAAGAACGGGGAGGGAGACCCAGTACTTC. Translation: CASGRTGRETQYF.

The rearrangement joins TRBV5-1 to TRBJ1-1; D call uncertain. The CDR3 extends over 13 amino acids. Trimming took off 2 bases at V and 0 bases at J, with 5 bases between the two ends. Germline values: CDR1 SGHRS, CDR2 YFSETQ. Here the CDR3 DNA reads TGCGCCAGCAGCTTTAGCCTGAACACTGAAGCTTTCTTT. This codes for CASSFSLNTEAFF.

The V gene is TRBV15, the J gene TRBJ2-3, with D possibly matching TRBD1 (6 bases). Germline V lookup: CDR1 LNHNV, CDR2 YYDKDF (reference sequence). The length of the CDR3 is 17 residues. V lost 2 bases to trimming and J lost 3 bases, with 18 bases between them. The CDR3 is CATSRPKQGMVTDTQYF. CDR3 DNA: TGTGCCACCAGCAGACCCAAACAGGGAATGGTTACAGATACGCAGTATTTT.

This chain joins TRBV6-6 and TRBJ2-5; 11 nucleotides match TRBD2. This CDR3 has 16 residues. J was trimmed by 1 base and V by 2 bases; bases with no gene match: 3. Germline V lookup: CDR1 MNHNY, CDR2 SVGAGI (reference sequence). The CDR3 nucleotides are TGTGCCAGCAGTTACACAGGGACTAGCGGCCAAGAGACCCAGTACTTC. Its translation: CASSYTGTSGQETQYF.

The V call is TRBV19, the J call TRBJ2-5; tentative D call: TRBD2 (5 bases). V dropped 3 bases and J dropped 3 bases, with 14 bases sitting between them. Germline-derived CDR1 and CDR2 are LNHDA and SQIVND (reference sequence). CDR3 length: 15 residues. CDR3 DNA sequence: TGTGCCAGTAGTATGGGTGGGCTCGGGGAAGAGACCCAGTACTTC. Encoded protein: CASSMGGLGEETQYF.

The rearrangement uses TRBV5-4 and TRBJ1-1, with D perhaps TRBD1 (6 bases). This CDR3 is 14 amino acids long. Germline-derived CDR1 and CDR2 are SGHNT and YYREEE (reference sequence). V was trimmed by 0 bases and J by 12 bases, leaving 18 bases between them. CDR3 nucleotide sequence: TGTGCCAGCAGCTTGGGGTCGGAACAGGGTAGGACTTTCTTT. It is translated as CASSLGSEQGRTFF.